This record looks at one TCR beta chain sequence and its context. V dropped 4 bases and J dropped 2; count of bases not matched to a gene: 4. The CDR3 is made up of 16 amino acids. Per germline, CDR1 SGHTA and CDR2 FQGNSA. The data belong to a study of blood T cell repertoires in COVID-19. Across the study: The United States, Italy and Spain provided the acute and convalescent COVID-19 samples. Nucleic acid was either cDNA or gDNA, and it came from T cells, B-cell-depleted T cells, or PBMCs.

Study processing details: Nucleated cell counts were estimated from reference gene primer amplification. Using immunoSEQ multiplex PCR, the repertoire was profiled, and TCRdb retains in-frame clones only, with some absent. Clonal size and the V and J genes are those of that table, whereas D and trimming came from the DNA. The sample has about 150,000 clones, 89% seen once. The sample was peripheral blood. This TCR was recovered from a human donor in a cohort sampled during active COVID-19. V usage is TRBV7-2 and J usage is TRBJ2-3; 12 positions match TRBD2. CDR3 in DNA: TGTGCCAGCAGCTCACTAGCGGGGGGCTCCACAGATACGCAGTATTTT. It translates to CASSSLAGGSTDTQYF.